This T cell receptor (beta chain) was captured by sequencing in a study of T cells in localized non-small cell lung cancer (dated by TCRdb to between 2020 and 2021). For context, the study as a whole: The study examined T cell repertoires in approximately 240 patients with early-stage NSCLC and compared tumors with uninvolved tumor-adjacent lungs. The mean age of the NSCLC patients was just over 65 years, with 130 or so men and 85 to 110 women. The cohort was made up of hundreds of treatment-naive NSCLC patients whose localized lung tumors had been resected.

On this clone: Its antigen is unknown. Nothing much larger sits one base from this clone, and base qualities are not available. Other DNA variants within this sample encode the same CDR3.

The paper's findings and limits, for the study overall: Uninvolved tumor-adjacent lung showed the highest T cell clonality, higher than tumor, which suggests more focused antigenic responses in the uninvolved tumor-adjacent lung. A median of 57 of the top 100 tumor clones turned up in the paired uninvolved adjacent lung, and 25 to 30 of those clones also ranked among the top 100 of that same adjacent lung. Higher T cell density in blood was associated with longer overall survival, whereas higher clonality in adjacent lung was associated with shorter survival. Because the study design was exploratory, TCR variables were selected using unadjusted p-values without false-discovery rate correction. Because multi-region tumor sequencing was not done, intratumor heterogeneity could not be ruled out.

At diagnosis, peripheral blood, uninvolved tumor-adjacent lung and tumor were collected and were preserved as a mix of fresh-frozen and FFPE material. For TCR repertoire profiling, blood samples were analyzed as peripheral blood mononuclear cells. TCR beta CDR3 regions were sequenced from DNA using the immunoSEQ Assay. In the paper's pipeline: T cell density was computed as TCR beta template counts normalized to usable DNA estimated by amplifying housekeeping genes. The preseqR package was used to estimate richness by extrapolating to 400,000 templates for PBMC samples and to 120,000 templates for tissue samples. Clonality was calculated as one minus Pielou's evenness. Tissue-enriched TCRs were identified through differential abundance testing performed on productive amino-acid clonotypes, with a minimum total count of 5 and an alpha of 0.1. The Jaccard Index and the Morisita Overlap Index were used to measure how much the repertoires overlapped between compartments. GLIPH grouped TCR beta CDR3s together with public tetramer-defined viral CDR3s, and a viral motif had to include at least three viral sequences and also show V-gene enrichment. TCRdb mirrors the immuneACCESS table, restricted to in-frame sequences. Some clones are absent from its copies; in checked studies, under half trace to an unresolved V gene, and the reason for the others is unknown. The D gene and trimming were derived from the DNA, and the V and J assignments and clone size from that table. This sample comprises under 35,000 clones, roughly 78% of them detected only once. 33% of the sample lies in the top ten.

This TCR was sampled from a male donor older than 55 with stage II squamous cell lung carcinoma. The specimen was peripheral blood, collected before any cancer treatment.

The DNA sequence is given as TGCGCCAGCAGCTTGGGGACAGGGGTTAGCACAGATACGCAGTATTTT. It encodes CASSLGTGVSTDTQYF. Recombination connected TRBV5-1 to TRBJ2-3, with 9 bases aligning to TRBD1. The CDR1 and CDR2 encoded by the germline V gene are SGHRS and YFSETQ. From the cysteine through the phenylalanine, the CDR3 covers 16 amino acids. Of the read, only the CDR3 DNA is kept; its 48 bases are in frame from base 1. Clipping removes 0 bases from V and 0 bases from J, with 2 as the unmatched junction base count.